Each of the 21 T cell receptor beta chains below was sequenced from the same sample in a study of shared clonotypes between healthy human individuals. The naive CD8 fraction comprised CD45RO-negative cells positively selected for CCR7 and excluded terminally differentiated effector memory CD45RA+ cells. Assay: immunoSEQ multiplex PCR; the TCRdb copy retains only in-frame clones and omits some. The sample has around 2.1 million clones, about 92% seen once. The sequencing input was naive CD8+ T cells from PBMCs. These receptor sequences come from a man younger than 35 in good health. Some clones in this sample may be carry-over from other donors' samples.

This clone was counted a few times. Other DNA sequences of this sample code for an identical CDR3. As DNA, the CDR3 is TGTGCCAGCAGCGTAGGGGACACCTACGAGCAGTACTTC. Translated, it gives CASSVGDTYEQYF. The gene calls are TRBV9 and TRBJ2-7; D is possibly TRBD1 (6 bases). Trimming removed 0 bases at V and 2 bases at J, with 6 bases between. This CDR3 spans 13 amino acids. Germline V gene data show CDR1 as SGDLS and CDR2 as YYNGEE.

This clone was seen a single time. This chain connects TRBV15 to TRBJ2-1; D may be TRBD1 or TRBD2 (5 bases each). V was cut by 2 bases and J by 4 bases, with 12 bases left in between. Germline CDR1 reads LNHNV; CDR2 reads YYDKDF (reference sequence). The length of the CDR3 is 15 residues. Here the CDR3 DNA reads TGTGCCACCAGCAGACAAGGGACCGCTTACAATGAGCAGTTCTTC. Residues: CATSRQGTAYNEQFF.

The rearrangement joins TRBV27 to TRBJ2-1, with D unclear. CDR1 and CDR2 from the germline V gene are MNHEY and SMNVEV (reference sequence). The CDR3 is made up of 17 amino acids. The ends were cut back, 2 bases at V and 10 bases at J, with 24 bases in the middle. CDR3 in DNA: TGTGCCAGCAGTTTAATTCAAGGAAGGGCGTTGGATGTGGAGCAGTTCTTC. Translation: CASSLIQGRALDVEQFF.

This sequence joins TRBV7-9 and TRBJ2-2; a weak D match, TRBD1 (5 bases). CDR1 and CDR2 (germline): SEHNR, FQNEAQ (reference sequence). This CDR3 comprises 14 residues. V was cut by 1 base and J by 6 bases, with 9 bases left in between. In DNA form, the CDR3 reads TGTGCCAGCAGCTTAGGGGGCCAGGCCGGGGAGCTGTTTTTT. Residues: CASSLGGQAGELFF.

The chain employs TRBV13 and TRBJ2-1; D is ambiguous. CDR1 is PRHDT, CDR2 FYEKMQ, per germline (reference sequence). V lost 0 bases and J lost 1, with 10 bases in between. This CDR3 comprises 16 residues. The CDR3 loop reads CASSLGLRISYNEQFF. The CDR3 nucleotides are TGTGCCAGCAGCTTAGGCCTACGGATATCCTACAATGAGCAGTTCTTC. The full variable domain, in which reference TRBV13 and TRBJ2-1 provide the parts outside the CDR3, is AAGVIQSPRHLIKEKRETATLKCYPIPRHDTVYWYQQGPGQDPQFLISFYEKMQSDKGSIPDRFSAQQFSDYHSELNMSSLELGDSALYFCASSLGLRISYNEQFFGPGTRLTVL.

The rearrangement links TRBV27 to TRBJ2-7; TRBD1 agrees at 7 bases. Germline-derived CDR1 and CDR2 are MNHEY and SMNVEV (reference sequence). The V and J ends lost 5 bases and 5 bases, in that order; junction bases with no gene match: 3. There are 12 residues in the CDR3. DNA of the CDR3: TGTGCCAGCAGTCAGGGGGTCCACGAGCAGTACTTC. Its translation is CASSQGVHEQYF.

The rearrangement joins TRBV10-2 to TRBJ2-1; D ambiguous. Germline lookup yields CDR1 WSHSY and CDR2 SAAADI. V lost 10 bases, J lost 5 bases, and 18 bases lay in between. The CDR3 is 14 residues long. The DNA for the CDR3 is TGCGCCACTAAAAGGGCAGGAGAAAACAATGAGCAGTTCTTC. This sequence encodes CATKRAGENNEQFF.

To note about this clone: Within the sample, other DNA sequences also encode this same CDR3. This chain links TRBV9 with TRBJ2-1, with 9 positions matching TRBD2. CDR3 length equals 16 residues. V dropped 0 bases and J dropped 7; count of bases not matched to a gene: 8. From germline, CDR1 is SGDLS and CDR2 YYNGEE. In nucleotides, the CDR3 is TGTGCCAGCAGCGTAGTGGGTAGCGGGAGTAGGAATGAGCAGTTCTTC. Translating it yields CASSVVGSGSRNEQFF.

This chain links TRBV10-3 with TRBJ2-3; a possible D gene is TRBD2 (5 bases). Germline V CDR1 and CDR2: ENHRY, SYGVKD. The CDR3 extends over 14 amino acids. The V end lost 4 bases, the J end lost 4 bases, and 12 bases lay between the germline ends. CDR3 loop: CAISAVEGSDTQYF. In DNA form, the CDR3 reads TGTGCCATCAGTGCAGTTGAGGGTTCAGATACGCAGTATTTT.

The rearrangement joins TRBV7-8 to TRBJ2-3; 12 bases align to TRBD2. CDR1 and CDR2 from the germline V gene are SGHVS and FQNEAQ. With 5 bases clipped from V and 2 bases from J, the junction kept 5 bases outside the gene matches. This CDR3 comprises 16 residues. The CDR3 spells CASSPRTSGITDTQYF. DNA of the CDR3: TGTGCCAGCAGCCCCCGGACTAGCGGGATCACAGATACGCAGTATTTT.

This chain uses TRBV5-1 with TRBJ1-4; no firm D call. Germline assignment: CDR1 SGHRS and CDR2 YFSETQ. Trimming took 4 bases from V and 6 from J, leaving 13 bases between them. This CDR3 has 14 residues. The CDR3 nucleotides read TGCGCCAGCAGCCCCGGGCCCCGACATGAAAAACTGTTTTTT. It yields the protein CASSPGPRHEKLFF. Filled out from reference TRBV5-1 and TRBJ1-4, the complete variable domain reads KAGVTQTPRYLIKTRGQQVTLSCSPISGHRSVSWYQQTPGQGLQFLFEYFSETQRNKGNFPGRFSGRQFSNSRSEMNVSTLELGDSALYLCASSPGPRHEKLFFGSGTQLSVL.

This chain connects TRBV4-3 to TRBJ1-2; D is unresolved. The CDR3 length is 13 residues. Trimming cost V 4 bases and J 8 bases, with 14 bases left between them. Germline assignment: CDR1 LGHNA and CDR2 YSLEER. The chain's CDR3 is CASSPGGLVGYTF. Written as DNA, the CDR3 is TGCGCCAGCAGCCCGGGTGGGCTAGTGGGCTACACCTTC.

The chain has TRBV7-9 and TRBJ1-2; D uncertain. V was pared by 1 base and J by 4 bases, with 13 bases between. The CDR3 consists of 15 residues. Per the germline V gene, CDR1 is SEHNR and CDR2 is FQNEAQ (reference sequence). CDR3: CASSLGLGTSYGYTF. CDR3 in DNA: TGTGCCAGCAGCTTAGGTCTAGGCACGTCCTATGGCTACACCTTC.

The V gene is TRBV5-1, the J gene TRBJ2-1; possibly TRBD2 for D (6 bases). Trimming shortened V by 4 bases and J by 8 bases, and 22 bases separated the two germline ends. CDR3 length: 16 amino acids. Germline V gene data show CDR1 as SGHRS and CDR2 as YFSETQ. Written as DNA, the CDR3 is TGCGCCAGCAGCATATCCTCCGGGACTCGGCTAGATGAGCAGTTCTTC. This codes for CASSISSGTRLDEQFF.

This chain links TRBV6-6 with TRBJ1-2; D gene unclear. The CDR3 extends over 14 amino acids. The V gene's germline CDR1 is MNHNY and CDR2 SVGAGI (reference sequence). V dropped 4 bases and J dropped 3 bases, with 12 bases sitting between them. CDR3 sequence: CASSSLPRYYGYTF. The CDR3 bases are TGTGCCAGCAGTTCCCTTCCCCGATACTATGGCTACACCTTC.

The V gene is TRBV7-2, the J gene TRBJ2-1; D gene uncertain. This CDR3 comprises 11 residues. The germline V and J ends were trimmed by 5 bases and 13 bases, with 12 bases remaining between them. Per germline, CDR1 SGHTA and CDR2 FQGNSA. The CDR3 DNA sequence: TGTGCCAGCAGCCGCAGTGGGGTTCAGTTCTTC. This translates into CASSRSGVQFF.

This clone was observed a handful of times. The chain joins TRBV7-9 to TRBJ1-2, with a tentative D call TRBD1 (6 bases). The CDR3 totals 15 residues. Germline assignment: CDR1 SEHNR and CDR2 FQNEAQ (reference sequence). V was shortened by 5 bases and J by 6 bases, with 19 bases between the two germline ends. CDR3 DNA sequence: TGTGCCAGCAGCCTCAATATGGGGGCGCGGGATGGCTACACCTTC. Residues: CASSLNMGARDGYTF. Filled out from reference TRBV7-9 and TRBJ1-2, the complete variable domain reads DTGVSQNPRHKITKRGQNVTFRCDPISEHNRLYWYRQTLGQGPEFLTYFQNEAQLEKSRLLSDRFSAERPKGSFSTLEIQRTEQGDSAMYLCASSLNMGARDGYTFGSGTRLTVV.

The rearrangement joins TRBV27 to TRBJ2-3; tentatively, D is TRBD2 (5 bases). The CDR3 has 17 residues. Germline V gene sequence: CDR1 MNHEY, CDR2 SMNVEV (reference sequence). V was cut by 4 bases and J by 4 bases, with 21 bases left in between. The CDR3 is CASSWESGPLSPDTQYF. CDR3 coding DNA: TGTGCCAGCAGTTGGGAGTCGGGCCCCTTGTCCCCAGATACGCAGTATTTT.

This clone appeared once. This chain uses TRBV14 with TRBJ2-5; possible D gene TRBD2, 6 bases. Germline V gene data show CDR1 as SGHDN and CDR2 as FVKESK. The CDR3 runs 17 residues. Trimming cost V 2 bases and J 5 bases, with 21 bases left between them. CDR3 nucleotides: TGTGCCAGCAGCCAAAGACTAGGAGTCTCCCGGAAGGAGACCCAGTACTTC. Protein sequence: CASSQRLGVSRKETQYF.

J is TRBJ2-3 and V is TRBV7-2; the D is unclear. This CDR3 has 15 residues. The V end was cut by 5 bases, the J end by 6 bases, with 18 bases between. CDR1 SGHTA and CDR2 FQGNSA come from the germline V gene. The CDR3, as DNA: TGTGCCAGCAGCCCCCTTAAGCGTTTATCCGATACGCAGTATTTT. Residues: CASSPLKRLSDTQYF.

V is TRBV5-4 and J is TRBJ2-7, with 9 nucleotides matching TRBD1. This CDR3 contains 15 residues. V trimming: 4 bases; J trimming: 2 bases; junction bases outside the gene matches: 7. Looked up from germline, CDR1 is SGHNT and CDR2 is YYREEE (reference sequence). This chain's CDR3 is CASSDGTGYTYEQYF. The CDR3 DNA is TGTGCCAGCAGCGACGGGACAGGGTACACCTACGAGCAGTACTTC.